The present entry profiles one TCR beta chain with its context. The germline gives CDR1 SGHTA, CDR2 FQGNSA. J gave up 5 bases and V 5 bases, and 4 bases lay outside the gene matches. This CDR3 contains 14 residues. A second PCR, run for about 7 to 11 cycles, used a sample-barcoded 5' primer plus a J-beta primer mix. The authors tagged each cDNA molecule using a template-switch adaptor with 12 random nucleotides. TCRdb ran MiXCR on the 5' RACE reads and lists one entry per CDR3 protein. The table shows roughly 500,000 distinct CDR3 sequences, with 25% to 30% occurring only once. The entry originates in a study of blood T cells in healthy people across ages.

The TCR originated in a woman aged 70 to 79 in good health. Sequencing was carried out using blood. V is TRBV7-2 and J is TRBJ2-2, with TRBD2 matching 8 bases. CDR3 bases: TGTGCCAGCAGCCGCGGGGGGAGTACCGGGGAGCTGTTTTTT. Amino acid sequence: CASSRGGSTGELFF. The variable domain in full, completed from reference TRBV7-2 and TRBJ2-2, reads GAGVSQSPSNKVTEKGKDVELRCDPISGHTALYWYRQSLGQGLEFLIYFQGNSAPDKSGLPSDRFSAERTGGSVSTLTIQRTQQEDSAVYLCASSRGGSTGELFFGEGSRLTVL.